These 30 T cell receptor beta chains were all obtained from the same sample, sequenced in a study of T cells after posttransplantation cyclophosphamide. TCRdb keeps only in-frame clones here, not all; method: immunoSEQ multiplex PCR. Captured here are about 30,000 clones, none seen once; the top ten comprise approximately 3%. The sample was PBMCs. The source of these receptors is a woman aged 60-70 years in good health, CMV-negative, and a related stem cell transplant donor.

This clone was seen at least ten times. This sequence joins TRBV5-1 and TRBJ2-1; the match to TRBD2 covers 7 bases. Germline V gene sequence: CDR1 SGHRS, CDR2 YFSETQ. The CDR3 sequence is 15 residues long. V lost 0 bases to trimming and J lost 4 bases; unmatched junction nucleotides: 4. In nucleotides, the CDR3 is TGCGCCAGCAGCTTGGATAGCGGGTGGTACAATGAGCAGTTCTTC. Its translation is CASSLDSGWYNEQFF.

This clone has ten or more counts. The chain is built from TRBV6-5 and TRBJ1-2, with 7 bases matching TRBD1. The CDR3 covers 14 residues. Germline CDR1 MNHEY, CDR2 SVGAGI. After removal of 5 bases from V and 1 base from J, the junction contained 4 bases not matched to a gene. The chain's CDR3 is CASSRDSVNYGYTF. The CDR3, as DNA: TGTGCCAGCAGTCGGGACAGCGTTAACTATGGCTACACCTTC.

There are a few counts of this clone. The gene calls are TRBV2 and TRBJ1-5; D is undetermined. V was trimmed by 5 bases and J by 4 bases, leaving 9 bases between them. The CDR3 runs to 13 residues. Germline V lookup: CDR1 SNHLY, CDR2 FYNNEI. The CDR3 sequence: CASSLTENQPQHF. CDR3 DNA sequence: TGTGCCAGCAGTTTAACTGAGAATCAGCCCCAGCATTTT.

This clone was seen at least ten times. The V call is TRBV6-6, the J call TRBJ1-4, with D possibly matching TRBD1 (6 bases). Germline CDR1 reads MNHNY; CDR2 reads SVGAGI (reference sequence). The ends were cut back, 6 bases at V and 8 bases at J, with 16 bases in the middle. CDR3 length equals 14 residues. In DNA, the CDR3 is TGTGCCAGCAGGGTACAGGGTGGAGGAGAAAAACTGTTTTTT. Translated, it gives CASRVQGGGEKLFF.

This chain connects TRBV9 to TRBJ1-1; 10 positions agree with TRBD1. The V and J ends lost 3 bases and 5 bases, in that order; junction bases with no gene match: 10. Germline-derived CDR1 and CDR2 are SGDLS and YYNGEE. The length of the CDR3 is 16 residues. The CDR3 region is CASSATRDRGVTEAFF. Here the CDR3 DNA reads TGTGCCAGCAGCGCTACAAGGGACAGGGGCGTTACTGAAGCTTTCTTT.

This clone was detected ten times or more. The chain has TRBV6-1 and TRBJ2-7; possible D gene TRBD1, 5 bases. The germline CDR1 and CDR2 sequences are MNHNS and SASEGT. Trimming took off 7 bases at V and 3 bases at J, with 16 bases between the two ends. The CDR3 has 14 residues. Here the CDR3 reads CASKSRVILYEQYF. CDR3 sequence (DNA): TGTGCCAGCAAAAGCAGGGTGATTCTCTACGAGCAGTACTTC.

This clone was seen more than once but under ten times. The CDR3 loop is CASSQGPVGEQFF. In DNA form, the CDR3 reads TGTGCCAGCAGTCAGGGGCCCGTCGGTGAGCAGTTCTTC. The chain couples TRBV6-5 to TRBJ2-1; maybe TRBD1 (6 bases). The CDR3 covers 13 residues. Looked up from germline, CDR1 is MNHEY and CDR2 is SVGAGI. Deletions cut 5 bases from V and 9 bases from J, with 14 bases between.

This clone was seen ten or more times. This sequence joins TRBV2 and TRBJ1-1; D is ambiguous. Trimming left V 4 bases short and J 1 base short, with 7 bases between. Germline CDR1 is SNHLY and CDR2 is FYNNEI. The CDR3 is made up of 13 amino acids. The CDR3 region has the DNA TGTGCCAGCAGTGGCGAGGGGAACACTGAAGCTTTCTTT. Its translation is CASSGEGNTEAFF. The full variable domain, its missing parts supplied by reference TRBV2 and TRBJ1-1, is EPEVTQTPSHQVTQMGQEVILRCVPISNHLYFYWYRQILGQKVEFLVSFYNNEISEKSEIFDDQFSVERPDGSNFTLKIRSTKLEDSAMYFCASSGEGNTEAFFGQGTRLTVV.

This clone was detected ten times or more. The chain joins TRBV28 to TRBJ1-2, with TRBD1 matching 7 bases. The ends lost 3 bases at V and 4 bases at J; junction bases unmatched: 5. Germline V gene lookup returns CDR1 MDHEN and CDR2 SYDVKM. There are 14 residues in the CDR3. CDR3 in amino acids: CASSLRGQTYGYTF. Written as DNA, the CDR3 is TGTGCCAGCAGTTTGCGGGGACAGACCTATGGCTACACCTTC.

This clone was observed at least ten times. The rearrangement joins TRBV4-1 to TRBJ2-7; 9 positions agree with TRBD2. This CDR3 has 18 residues. Germline V gives CDR1 MGHRA, CDR2 YSYEKL. V dropped 7 bases and J dropped 7; count of bases not matched to a gene: 23. The CDR3 coding sequence is TGCGCCAGCACGAAGTCCCCCCCAGCTAGCGGGACAAAGGCAGAGCAGTACTTC. Protein sequence: CASTKSPPASGTKAEQYF.

This clone was observed at least ten times. V is TRBV18 and J is TRBJ1-2, with 7 nucleotides matching TRBD1. CDR3 length: 13 residues. CDR1 and CDR2 (germline): KGHSH, LQKENI. Trimming cost V 6 bases and J 3 bases; bases outside gene matches: 4. CDR3 coding DNA: TGTGCCAGCTCGCGAACAGGGGACTATGGCTACACCTTC. Translating gives CASSRTGDYGYTF.

The sample holds a few counts of this clone. The V call is TRBV6-4, the J call TRBJ2-7; D may be TRBD2 (5 bases). Trimming pared 8 bases from V and 4 bases from J, leaving 12 bases between. CDR3 size: 12 residues. The germline CDR1 and CDR2 sequences are MRHNA and SNTAGT. For the CDR3, the DNA is TGTGCCAGCTCCCGGACTTATTACGAGCAGTACTTC. It is translated as CASSRTYYEQYF.

This clone was found many times. This chain uses TRBV6-2 or TRBV6-3 with TRBJ2-1, with D possibly matching TRBD2 (6 bases). The V end was cut by 5 bases, the J end by 0 bases, with 11 bases between. Germline CDR1 reads MNHEY; CDR2 reads SVGEGT. The CDR3 consists of 15 residues. As DNA, the CDR3 is TGTGCCAGCAGTCGACTAGGGAGCTCCTACAATGAGCAGTTCTTC. Amino acids: CASSRLGSSYNEQFF.

The table lists this clone with many counts. V is TRBV6-5 and J is TRBJ2-7, with 8 positions matching TRBD2. Per the germline V gene, CDR1 is MNHEY and CDR2 is SVGAGI. The CDR3 length is 15 residues. The ends lost 2 bases at V and 2 bases at J; junction bases unmatched: 5. CDR3 loop: CASSYGSGITYEQYF. For the CDR3, the DNA is TGTGCCAGCAGTTACGGTAGCGGGATTACCTACGAGCAGTACTTC.

The chain has TRBV30 and TRBJ2-1; TRBD2 matches 12 bases. J gave up 4 bases and V 2 bases, and 9 bases lay outside the gene matches. This CDR3 is 17 amino acids long. Germline V CDR1 and CDR2: GTSNPN, SVGIG (reference sequence). The CDR3 bases are TGTGCCTGGAGTCCTGGGACTAGCGGGCTAAATTACAATGAGCAGTTCTTC. Translation gives CAWSPGTSGLNYNEQFF.

Only a few counts were recorded for this clone. The chain employs TRBV6-1 and TRBJ2-5; D uncertain. The V end lost 7 bases, the J end lost 4 bases, and 16 bases lay between the germline ends. This CDR3 is 14 amino acids long. Germline loops: CDR1 MNHNS, CDR2 SASEGT. CDR3 sequence: CASIRLDEIETQYF. For the CDR3, the DNA is TGTGCCAGCATACGGCTAGATGAAATAGAGACCCAGTACTTC.

This clone has at least ten counts. The genes are TRBV25-1 and TRBJ2-1; a weak D match, TRBD2 (6 bases). The CDR3 is 13 residues long. Germline V gene data show CDR1 as MGHDK and CDR2 as SYGVNS. Trimming took 4 bases from V and 9 from J, leaving 13 bases between them. CDR3 sequence reads: CASSGSRGIEQFF. The CDR3 region has the DNA TGTGCCAGCAGTGGGTCTCGCGGGATTGAGCAGTTCTTC.

This clone was detected many times. This chain uses TRBV7-9 with TRBJ2-1; TRBD2 aligns across 12 bases. The germline V gene has CDR1 SEHNR and CDR2 FQNEAQ (reference sequence). This CDR3 has 16 residues. V was pared by 5 bases and J by 2 bases, with 4 bases of the junction left unmatched. CDR3 amino acids: CASSPRTSGTYNEQFF. DNA of the CDR3: TGTGCCAGCAGCCCCCGGACTAGCGGGACCTACAATGAGCAGTTCTTC.

There are many counts of this clone. V gene TRBV6-5 combines with J gene TRBJ1-2; TRBD1 matches at 8 bases. The CDR3 has 14 residues. J gave up 8 bases and V 5 bases, and 10 bases lay outside the gene matches. CDR1 and CDR2 from the germline V gene are MNHEY and SVGAGI. The CDR3 coding sequence is TGTGCCAGCAGTCCAGGGCAGGGGGCGGTGGGCTACACCTTC. Amino acid sequence: CASSPGQGAVGYTF.

The J gene is TRBJ2-7, the V gene TRBV6-5; 10 positions agree with TRBD1. V shed 2 bases and J 5 bases; nucleotides not matched to a gene: 3. The CDR3 length is 14 residues. CDR1 is MNHEY and CDR2 is SVGAGI in the germline V gene. CDR3 in DNA: TGTGCCAGCAGTTACAGGACAGGGGGTAACGAGCAGTACTTC. Amino acids: CASSYRTGGNEQYF.

The V gene is TRBV6-5, the J gene TRBJ2-5; 7 bases are a match to TRBD2. The V gene's germline CDR1 is MNHEY and CDR2 SVGAGI. J gave up 3 bases and V 3 bases, and 10 bases lay outside the gene matches. The CDR3 totals 16 residues. CDR3 sequence: CASSYASASGKETQYF. CDR3 DNA sequence: TGTGCCAGCAGTTATGCGTCGGCTAGCGGCAAAGAGACCCAGTACTTC.

Many counts were recorded for this clone. The CDR3 reads CATSALTVLNTEAFF. Written as DNA, the CDR3 is TGTGCCACCAGTGCCCTGACAGTATTAAACACTGAAGCTTTCTTT. V and J are TRBV24-1 and TRBJ1-1, with D tentatively TRBD1 (5 bases). The CDR3 length is 15 residues. CDR1 and CDR2 (germline): KGHDR, SFDVKD. The germline V and J ends were trimmed by 5 bases and 2 bases, with 14 bases remaining between them.

This clone has more than one count but fewer than ten. This sequence joins TRBV27 and TRBJ2-2; perhaps TRBD1 as D (6 bases). Between the trimmed V and J ends, which lost 6 bases and 4 bases, there was a span of 15 bases. The CDR3 length is 15 residues. Germline loops: CDR1 MNHEY, CDR2 SMNVEV (reference sequence). The CDR3 DNA reads as TGTGCCAGCAGACCCCAGGGACAATTCACCGGGGAGCTGTTTTTT. This gives the protein CASRPQGQFTGELFF.

This clone was seen more than once but under ten times. The rearrangement links TRBV4-3 to TRBJ2-5; D may be TRBD1 (6 bases). CDR1 and CDR2 (germline): LGHNA, YSLEER. V was cut by 1 base and J by 3 bases, with 12 bases left in between. This CDR3 has 15 residues. The CDR3 loop is CASSQVGGREETQYF. DNA for the CDR3: TGCGCCAGCAGCCAAGTTGGGGGCCGCGAAGAGACCCAGTACTTC.

The chain is built from TRBV30 and TRBJ2-3; TRBD2 matches 14 bases. The germline V gene encodes CDR1 GTSNPN and CDR2 SVGIG (reference sequence). The V and J ends lost 0 bases and 2 bases, in that order; junction bases with no gene match: 1. CDR3 length: 16 residues. CDR3 sequence reads: CAWSVGLAGDTDTQYF. The DNA for the CDR3 is TGTGCCTGGAGTGTGGGACTAGCGGGGGACACAGATACGCAGTATTTT.

This clone was observed at least ten times. One end of the junction varies from germline; a read error may be responsible. The gene calls are TRBV7-7 and TRBJ2-2, with 11 positions matching TRBD2. The CDR3 extends over 15 amino acids. Per the germline V gene, CDR1 is SSHAT and CDR2 is FNYEAQ (reference sequence). The CDR3 DNA is TGTGCTAGCAGCTTGGGACTAGCGGTCACCGGGGAGCTGTTTTTT. Protein sequence: CASSLGLAVTGELFF.

This clone has a handful of counts. The V and J genes are TRBV7-9 and TRBJ2-5, with TRBD2 as a possible D gene (5 bases). Trimming took off 6 bases at V and 10 bases at J, with 15 bases between the two ends. The CDR3 has 12 amino acids. CDR1 SEHNR and CDR2 FQNEAQ come from the germline V gene (reference sequence). The CDR3 region is CASRGNSGLQYF. The DNA for the CDR3 is TGTGCCAGCAGGGGAAACAGCGGTCTCCAGTACTTC.

This clone appeared many times. The rearrangement joins TRBV5-4 to TRBJ1-3; D ambiguous. CDR1 SGHNT and CDR2 YYREEE come from the germline V gene (reference sequence). The CDR3 runs to 13 residues. V lost 1 base, J lost 4 bases, and 6 bases lay in between. This chain's CDR3 is CASSLLAGNTIYF. DNA for the CDR3: TGTGCCAGCAGCTTGTTAGCCGGAAACACCATATATTTT.

This clone was detected only a few times. The chain recombines TRBV30 with TRBJ1-5; 9 nucleotides match TRBD1. The CDR3 has 14 residues. The junction had 4 bases not matched to a gene; V was cut back by 1 base and J by 6 bases. The V gene's germline CDR1 is GTSNPN and CDR2 SVGIG (reference sequence). The CDR3 protein is CAWSGDRAVQPQHF. In DNA form, the CDR3 reads TGTGCCTGGAGTGGGGACAGGGCGGTTCAGCCCCAGCATTTT.

This clone was observed many times. The chain employs TRBV2 and TRBJ1-5; a weak D match, TRBD1 (5 bases). Germline CDR1 is SNHLY and CDR2 is FYNNEI. V dropped 7 bases and J dropped 4 bases, with 14 bases sitting between them. This CDR3 has 14 amino acids. The CDR3 sequence is CASNLGRTNQPQHF. In nucleotides, the CDR3 is TGTGCCAGCAACCTAGGACGGACAAATCAGCCCCAGCATTTT.